A selection of T cell receptor beta chains follows, all from one sample in a study of neurological immune-mediated disorders. MiXCR, applied by TCRdb to the 5' RACE reads, yields one record per CDR3 protein. This sample has 40,000 or so distinct CDR3 sequences; around 10% occur once, and the top ten carry roughly 4%. Material: PBMCs. These receptors were obtained from a man in his sixties with HTLV-1-associated myelopathy (HAM/TSP). Each CDR3 is given with its conserved first and last residue. A D gene is named only where the DNA matches it firmly. Not all rows give a size; the values are once, few, many and, for expanded clones, a class.

cdr3_nt cdr3_aa v_call d_call clone_size j_call
TGCAGTGCCATGGGACTAGCGGGAGTCGAAGATACGCAGTATTTT CSAMGLAGVEDTQYF TRBV20-1 TRBD2 many TRBJ2-3
TGCGCCAGCAGCCCCATGGGAGATACGCAGTATTTT CASSPMGDTQYF TRBV10-2 . medium-sized TRBJ2-3
TGTGCCAGCAGTTCCATCGCAGGGGTATCCGGGGAGCTGTTTTTT CASSSIAGVSGELFF TRBV6-5 . . TRBJ2-2
TGTGCCAGTAGCGACAGTGGGCTTGGAGATACGCAGTATTTT CASSDSGLGDTQYF TRBV19 . . TRBJ2-3
TGTGCCAGCTCACCGCCCACGGGCGGGAGTAAGGAAGATACGCAGTATTTT CASSPPTGGSKEDTQYF TRBV18 TRBD2 many TRBJ2-3
TGTGCCAGCAGCTCCTTATCCGGTATCGAGCAGTACTTC CASSSLSGIEQYF TRBV7-9 . many TRBJ2-7
TGCGCCAGCAGCTTGGCCAAAAATGAAAAACTGTTTTTT CASSLAKNEKLFF TRBV5-1 . many TRBJ1-4
TGCAGTGCGGCCCTCGGACAGGGAGGCTATGGCTACACCTTC CSAALGQGGYGYTF TRBV20-1 TRBD1 many TRBJ1-2
TGTGCCAGCAGTTATCCATTCAGGTTCGAGCAGTTCTTC CASSYPFRFEQFF TRBV6-2/TRBV6-3 . many TRBJ2-1
TGCGCCAGCAGGGGGTTAGGAGGGGGCAACACTGAAGCTTTCTTT CASRGLGGGNTEAFF TRBV5-1 TRBD1 many TRBJ1-1
TGTGCCACCAGTGAATTTGACACCTACACCGGGGAGCTGTTTTTT CATSEFDTYTGELFF TRBV24-1 . many TRBJ2-2
TGCGCCAGCCTGGTAGGACAGGGAGCAGTCCAGCATTTT CASLVGQGAVQHF TRBV5-1 TRBD1 . TRBJ1-5
TGTGCCTGCAGACCGGGGGTTTTCGATAATGAAAAACTGTTTTTT CACRPGVFDNEKLFF TRBV9 . few TRBJ1-4
TGTGCCAGCAGTTTAACAGTTAACTATGGCTACACCTTC CASSLTVNYGYTF TRBV12-3/TRBV12-4 . medium-sized TRBJ1-2
TGTGCCAGCGGGAGGGACAGGAACCAGAATGAGCAGTTCTTC CASGRDRNQNEQFF TRBV2 . . TRBJ2-1
TGTGCCAGCAGCGGAAACGGGGACAGTTCTGAAGCTTTCTTT CASSGNGDSSEAFF TRBV11-2 TRBD1 many TRBJ1-1
TGTGCCACCAGTCCGGGGGCAGGGCAGACCCAGTACTTC CATSPGAGQTQYF TRBV24-1 . many TRBJ2-5
TGTGCCAGCAGCCAGAGTAGATCCTACGAGCAGTACTTC CASSQSRSYEQYF TRBV7-2 . many TRBJ2-7
TGTGCCAGCAGGTCCGGGACTAGCGGACCCTTAAGCTCCTACAATGAGCAGTTCTTC CASRSGTSGPLSSYNEQFF TRBV27 TRBD2 many TRBJ2-1
TGCGCCAGCAGCGCAGGAGTGGCCCCAGATACGCAGTATTTT CASSAGVAPDTQYF TRBV5-1 . many TRBJ2-3
TGCAGTGCTAGCAGCACAGGGATAGGTCCCTACGAGCAGTACTTC CSASSTGIGPYEQYF TRBV20-1 . medium-sized TRBJ2-7
TGCGCCAGCACCCTGAGGGGAAGCGGCACAGATACGCAGTATTTT CASTLRGSGTDTQYF TRBV5-1 . many TRBJ2-3
TGTGCCACCAGCAGAGCTGACACGGGACATGAGAACAATGAAGCTTTCTTT CATSRADTGHENNEAFF TRBV15 . . TRBJ1-1
TGTGCCAGCAGCAAAACAGGGGCCGGGAGCAATCAGCCCCAGCATTTT CASSKTGAGSNQPQHF TRBV6-2/TRBV6-3 TRBD1 many TRBJ1-5
TGTGCCAGTGGTAGTACTGAAGCTTTCTTT CASGSTEAFF TRBV12-3/TRBV12-4 . many TRBJ1-1
TGTGCCAGCAGCCCGACTAACAGGGGGGATACGCAGTATTTT CASSPTNRGDTQYF TRBV7-6 TRBD1 many TRBJ2-3
TGTGCCAGCAGTTTTGGGGGAGGGTCGGATGAGCAGTTCTTC CASSFGGGSDEQFF TRBV28 TRBD2 many TRBJ2-1
TGCGCCAGCAGCCAAGATGAGAGCGGGAGGGCCCATGAGCAGTTCTTC CASSQDESGRAHEQFF TRBV4-1 TRBD2 many TRBJ2-1
TGTGCCAGCAGTTTAGGGACAGGGTATTACAATGAGCAGTTCTTC CASSLGTGYYNEQFF TRBV28 TRBD1 many TRBJ2-1
TGTGCCAGCCTGGGACTAGCGGGAAACCGAGTCTACAATGAGCAGTTCTTC CASLGLAGNRVYNEQFF TRBV27 TRBD2 many TRBJ2-1
TGTGCCAGCAGCCAATTGTCGCAGCCCCAGCATTTT CASSQLSQPQHF TRBV3-1 . many TRBJ1-5
TGCGCCAGCAGCCACCCCGACAGGGGCTACGAGCAGTACTTC CASSHPDRGYEQYF TRBV4-1 TRBD1 many TRBJ2-7
TGCGCCAGCAGCCCCGAAGGGAATTCGGACTATGGCTACACCTTC CASSPEGNSDYGYTF TRBV5-1 . many TRBJ1-2